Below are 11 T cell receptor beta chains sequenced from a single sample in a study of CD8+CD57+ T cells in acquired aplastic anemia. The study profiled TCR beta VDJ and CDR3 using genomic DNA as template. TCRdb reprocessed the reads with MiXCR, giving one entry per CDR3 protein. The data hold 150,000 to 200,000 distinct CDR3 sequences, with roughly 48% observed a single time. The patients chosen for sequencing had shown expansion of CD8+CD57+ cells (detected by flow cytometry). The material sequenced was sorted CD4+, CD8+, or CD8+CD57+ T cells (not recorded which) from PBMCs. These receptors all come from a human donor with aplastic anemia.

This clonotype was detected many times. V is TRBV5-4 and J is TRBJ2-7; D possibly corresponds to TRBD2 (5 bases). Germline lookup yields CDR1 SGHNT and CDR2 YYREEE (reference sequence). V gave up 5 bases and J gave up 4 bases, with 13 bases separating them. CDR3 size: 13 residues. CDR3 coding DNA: TGTGCCAGCAGGATTCCGCGGGCTTACGAGCAGTACTTC. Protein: CASRIPRAYEQYF.

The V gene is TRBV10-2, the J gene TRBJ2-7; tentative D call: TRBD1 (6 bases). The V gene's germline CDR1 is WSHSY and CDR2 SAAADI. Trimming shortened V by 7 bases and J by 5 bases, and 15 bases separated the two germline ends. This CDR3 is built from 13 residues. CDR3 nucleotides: TGCGCCAGCAAAGACAGGTCGGACAACGAGCAGTACTTC. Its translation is CASKDRSDNEQYF.

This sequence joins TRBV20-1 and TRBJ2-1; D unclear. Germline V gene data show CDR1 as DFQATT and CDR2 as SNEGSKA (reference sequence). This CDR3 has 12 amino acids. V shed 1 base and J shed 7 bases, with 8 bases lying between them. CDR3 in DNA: TGCAGTGCTAGAGTTCAGGAAAATGAGCAGTTCTTC. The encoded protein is CSARVQENEQFF.

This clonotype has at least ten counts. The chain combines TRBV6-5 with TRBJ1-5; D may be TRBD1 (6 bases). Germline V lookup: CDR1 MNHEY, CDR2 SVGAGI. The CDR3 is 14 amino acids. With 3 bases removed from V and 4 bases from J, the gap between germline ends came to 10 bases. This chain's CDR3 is CASSYSGANQPQHF. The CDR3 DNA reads TGTGCCAGCAGTTATTCGGGGGCGAATCAGCCCCAGCATTTT.

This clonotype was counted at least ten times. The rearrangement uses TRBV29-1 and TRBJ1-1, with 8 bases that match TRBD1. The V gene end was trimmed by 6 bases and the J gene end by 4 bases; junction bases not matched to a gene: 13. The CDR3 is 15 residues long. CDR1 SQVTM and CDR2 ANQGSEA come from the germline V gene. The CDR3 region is CSVGGAGGLVTEAFF. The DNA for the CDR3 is TGCAGCGTCGGAGGGGCAGGGGGCTTGGTCACTGAAGCTTTCTTT.

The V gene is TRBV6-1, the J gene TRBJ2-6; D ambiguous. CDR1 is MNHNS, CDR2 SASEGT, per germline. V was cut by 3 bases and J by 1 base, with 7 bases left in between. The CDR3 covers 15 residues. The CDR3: CASSEGRSGANVLTF. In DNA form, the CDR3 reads TGTGCCAGCAGTGAGGGTAGGTCTGGGGCCAACGTCCTGACTTTC.

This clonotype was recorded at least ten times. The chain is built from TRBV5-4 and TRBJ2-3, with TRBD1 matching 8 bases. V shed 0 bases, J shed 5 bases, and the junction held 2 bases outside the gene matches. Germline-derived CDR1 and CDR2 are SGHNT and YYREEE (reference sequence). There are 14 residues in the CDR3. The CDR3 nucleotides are TGTGCCAGCAGCTTGGTGACAGGGGAAGATACGCAGTATTTT. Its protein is CASSLVTGEDTQYF. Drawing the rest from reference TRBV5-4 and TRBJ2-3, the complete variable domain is ETGVTQSPTHLIKTRGQQVTLRCSSQSGHNTVSWYQQALGQGPQFIFQYYREEENGRGNFPPRFSGLQFPNYSSELNVNALELDDSALYLCASSLVTGEDTQYFGPGTRLTVL.

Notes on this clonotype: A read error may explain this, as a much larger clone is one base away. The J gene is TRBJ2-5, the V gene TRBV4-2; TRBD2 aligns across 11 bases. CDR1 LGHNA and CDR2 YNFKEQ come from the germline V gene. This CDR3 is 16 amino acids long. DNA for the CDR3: TGTGCCTGCAGCCAATTAGCGGGGGGGAGACGGGAGACCCAGTACTTC. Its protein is CACSQLAGGRRETQYF.

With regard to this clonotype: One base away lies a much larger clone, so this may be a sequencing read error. The DNA of the CDR3 is TGTGCCAGCAGAGGTGGGGATTTGGGAACCTACGACCAGTACTTC. Protein product: CASRGGDLGTYDQYF. The rearrangement joins TRBV6-1 to TRBJ2-7; no clear D. The CDR3 is 15 residues long. The germline CDR1 and CDR2 sequences are MNHNS and SASEGT.

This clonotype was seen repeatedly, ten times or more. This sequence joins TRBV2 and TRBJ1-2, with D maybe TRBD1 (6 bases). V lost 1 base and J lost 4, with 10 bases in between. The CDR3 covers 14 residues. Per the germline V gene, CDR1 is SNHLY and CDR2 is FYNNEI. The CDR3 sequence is CASSEGRGVYGYTF. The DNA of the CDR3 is TGTGCCAGCAGTGAAGGCAGGGGCGTCTATGGCTACACCTTC.

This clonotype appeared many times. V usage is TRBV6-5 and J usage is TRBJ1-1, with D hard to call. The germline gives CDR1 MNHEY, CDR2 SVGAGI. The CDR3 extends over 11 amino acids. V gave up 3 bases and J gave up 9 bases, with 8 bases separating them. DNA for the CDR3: TGTGCCAGCAGTTATGGGTACCAAGCTTTCTTT. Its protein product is CASSYGYQAFF.